This TCR beta chain was sequenced for a study of CD8 T cells in ankylosing spondylitis. TCRdb used MiXCR to reprocess the 5' RACE reads, holding one entry per CDR3 protein. The table shows about 510,000 distinct CDR3 sequences, with roughly 5% occurring only once. Germline V CDR1 and CDR2: MNHEY, SVGEGT. The CDR3 is 12 amino acids. Trimming cost V 7 bases and J 3 bases, with 7 bases left between them. Whole-study findings and limits: Disease-linked clones were reportedly significantly enriched in matched ankylosing spondylitis synovial fluid. Roughly eight highly homologous variants formed a TCR beta motif that appeared characteristic of ankylosing spondylitis blood. In synovial fluid and blood from reactive arthritis, some motif variants were previously reported. Clones that were linked to disease were CD8+ and were relatively rare in peripheral blood.

Regarding this clonotype: Its antigen is unknown.

The rearrangement links TRBV6-2 or TRBV6-3 to TRBJ2-1; D is uncertain. This receptor was obtained from a male donor with ankylosing spondylitis. Material: blood, either unsorted or a sorted T cell fraction (not recorded which). CDR3 residues: CASKFLYNEQFF. DNA for the CDR3: TGTGCCAGCAAATTTCTCTACAATGAGCAGTTCTTC.